The rows below give T cell receptor beta chains drawn from one sample of a study of blood T cell repertoires in COVID-19. Sequenced by immunoSEQ multiplex PCR; TCRdb stores in-frame clones only, minus some. The data contain about 360,000 clones, around 84% of them singletons. Sequencing input: peripheral blood. All receptors derive from a human donor in a cohort sampled during active COVID-19. Each CDR3 is given without its conserved first and last residue. Fields, in order: J gene, CDR3 length, V gene, CDR3 protein.

j_gene: TRBJ1-3; len: 13; v_gene: TRBV6-5; CDR3aa: ASSPDRETGNTIY
j_gene: TRBJ2-1; len: 13; v_gene: TRBV5-1; CDR3aa: ASSPPGLKGNEQF
j_gene: TRBJ2-4; len: 13; v_gene: TRBV30; CDR3aa: AWSRDSLAKNIQY
j_gene: TRBJ2-3; len: 14; v_gene: TRBV7-2; CDR3aa: ASSSRVLVYTDTQY
j_gene: TRBJ2-1; len: 19; v_gene: TRBV6-2/TRBV6-3; CDR3aa: ASSYVSLWRSGGDNYNEQF
j_gene: TRBJ2-3; len: 15; v_gene: TRBV4-2; CDR3aa: ASSHWTSGAYTDTQY
j_gene: TRBJ2-5; len: 16; v_gene: TRBV11-2; CDR3aa: ASSVRHPGLGVLETQY
j_gene: TRBJ2-5; len: 11; v_gene: TRBV9; CDR3aa: ASSSAGSETQY
j_gene: TRBJ1-5; len: 11; v_gene: TRBV6-5; CDR3aa: ASRTGASLRQH
j_gene: TRBJ1-1; len: 16; v_gene: TRBV30; CDR3aa: AWSVLGTVRGGNTEAF
j_gene: TRBJ2-7; len: 13; v_gene: TRBV28; CDR3aa: ASSIAGTSGYEQY
j_gene: TRBJ2-3; len: 15; v_gene: TRBV5-5; CDR3aa: ATTPEKGGERTDTQY
j_gene: TRBJ1-2; len: 14; v_gene: TRBV5-1; CDR3aa: ASSFTTGGALSGYT
j_gene: TRBJ2-1; len: 18; v_gene: TRBV3-1/TRBV3-2; CDR3aa: ASSQGILAGVYVVSREQF
j_gene: TRBJ2-7; len: 14; v_gene: TRBV3-1/TRBV3-2; CDR3aa: ASSNMGLAGGGEQY
j_gene: TRBJ2-7; len: 12; v_gene: TRBV6-2/TRBV6-3; CDR3aa: ASSSGTGIHEQY
j_gene: TRBJ2-2; len: 14; v_gene: TRBV5-1; CDR3aa: ASSLAGQANTGELF
j_gene: TRBJ2-1; len: 12; v_gene: TRBV11-3; CDR3aa: ASSLGGPYNEQF
j_gene: TRBJ2-5; len: 16; v_gene: TRBV4-1; CDR3aa: ASSQDPRLAGAQETQY
j_gene: TRBJ2-7; len: 13; v_gene: TRBV14; CDR3aa: ASSQRDKGAYEQY
j_gene: TRBJ2-5; len: 13; v_gene: TRBV7-3; CDR3aa: ASSLGGGYQETQY
j_gene: TRBJ2-1; len: 14; v_gene: TRBV7-7; CDR3aa: ASSLEVAGGSDEQF
j_gene: TRBJ2-1; len: 16; v_gene: TRBV3-1/TRBV3-2; CDR3aa: ASSYTRLAGVLDNEQF
j_gene: TRBJ1-2; len: 11; v_gene: TRBV5-1; CDR3aa: ASGTGGSYGYT
j_gene: TRBJ2-7; len: 13; v_gene: TRBV5-1; CDR3aa: ASSLVAGARREQY
j_gene: TRBJ1-4; len: 10; v_gene: TRBV19; CDR3aa: ASSEGGEKLF
j_gene: TRBJ2-1; len: 11; v_gene: TRBV5-1; CDR3aa: ASSSNTGTLWF
j_gene: TRBJ2-7; len: 12; v_gene: TRBV21-1; CDR3aa: ARTSLAASYEQY
j_gene: TRBJ1-6; len: 14; v_gene: TRBV5-1; CDR3aa: ASSFGSGQGNSPLH
j_gene: TRBJ2-5; len: 15; v_gene: TRBV7-8; CDR3aa: ASSLAEGTGSRETQY
j_gene: TRBJ2-7; len: 12; v_gene: TRBV18; CDR3aa: ASSPPTGPNEQY
j_gene: TRBJ1-4; len: 12; v_gene: TRBV25-1; CDR3aa: ASTQGTGNEKLF
j_gene: TRBJ1-1; len: 11; v_gene: TRBV7-3; CDR3aa: ASSFRRDAEAF
j_gene: TRBJ1-2; len: 11; v_gene: TRBV5-4; CDR3aa: ASSLGLNYGYT
j_gene: TRBJ1-5; len: 12; v_gene: TRBV27; CDR3aa: ASSRIRGGQPQH
j_gene: TRBJ1-5; len: 13; v_gene: TRBV6-5; CDR3aa: ASLHGQGGGQPQH
j_gene: TRBJ1-4; len: 14; v_gene: TRBV5-1; CDR3aa: ASSLTQGAPNEKLF
j_gene: TRBJ1-4; len: 12; v_gene: TRBV5-4; CDR3aa: ASSLQESNEKLF
j_gene: TRBJ2-1; len: 13; v_gene: TRBV19; CDR3aa: ASSISGGSYNEQF
j_gene: TRBJ2-1; len: 14; v_gene: TRBV19; CDR3aa: ASSIGPTPPPKEQF
j_gene: TRBJ1-5; len: 12; v_gene: TRBV24-1; CDR3aa: ATSDRGANQPQH
j_gene: TRBJ2-1; len: 8; v_gene: TRBV6-4; CDR3aa: ASSVYEQF
j_gene: TRBJ2-5; len: 11; v_gene: TRBV11-3; CDR3aa: ASSLGLEETQY
j_gene: TRBJ2-2; len: 13; v_gene: TRBV9; CDR3aa: ASSVTSDGGGELF
j_gene: TRBJ2-5; len: 13; v_gene: TRBV7-3; CDR3aa: ASSTEPGLQETQY
j_gene: TRBJ1-2; len: 12; v_gene: TRBV5-1; CDR3aa: ASSLTGINYGYT